Here is one T cell receptor (beta chain) with its context. The sample comes from a study of blood T cell repertoires in COVID-19. As for the study in general: The study drew acute and convalescent COVID-19 samples from the United States, Italy and Spain. From T cells, B-cell-depleted T cells, or PBMCs came the material, which was cDNA or gDNA.

Under the authors' procedure: The assay estimated nucleated cells by amplifying reference gene primers. Produced via immunoSEQ multiplex PCR; TCRdb's table is partial and in-frame only. V and J calls and clone size are given by that table; D and trimming were obtained from the DNA. This table has some 140,000 clones, just under 85% appearing once. Source material: peripheral blood. The receptor was isolated from a woman aged 80 or older with acute or convalescent COVID-19.

In nucleotides, the CDR3 is TGTGCCAGCAGAGAGGCGCGTAAGGGACTTCACACTGAAGCTTTCTTT. Its protein product is CASREARKGLHTEAFF. The genes are TRBV3-1 (or the pseudogene TRBV3-2) and TRBJ1-1, with D possibly being TRBD1 (5 bases). This CDR3 has 16 residues. CDR1 is LGHDT and CDR2 is YNNKEL in the germline V gene (reference sequence). The germline V and J ends were trimmed by 6 bases and 3 bases, with 20 bases remaining between them.